This TCR beta chain was captured in a study of OX40 agonist ivuxolimab in advanced cancers. Study at large: From about 20 to 79 years was the age range, with a mean of about 54 years, and roughly 83% were male.

Blood specimens came from baseline, cycle 4 day 1, and cycle 7 day 1. Sequenced by immunoSEQ multiplex PCR; TCRdb stores in-frame clones only, minus some. This table has roughly 60,000 clones, 84% appearing once. V lost 8 bases, J lost 3 bases, and 8 bases lay in between. The CDR3 is 12 amino acids. The V gene's germline CDR1 is MNHEY and CDR2 SMNVEV (reference sequence). Worth noting for this clone: The antigen is unknown.

Notes on the study in general: No determination was made of the antigen specificity of the expanded peripheral T cells. Low clonal expansion, among the lowest seen, marked partial responders at 0.1-3.0 mg/kg.

Here the sequenced sample was CD4+ or CD8+ T cells sorted from blood, taken in a trial of the OX40 agonist ivuxolimab. The chain recombines TRBV27 with TRBJ2-1, with a weak D call TRBD1 (5 bases). This receptor was identified in an adult with an advanced solid tumor such as melanoma, head and neck, liver or kidney cancer. The CDR3 nucleotides read TGTGCCAGCCGACAGATCTACAATGAGCAGTTCTTC. This encodes CASRQIYNEQFF.